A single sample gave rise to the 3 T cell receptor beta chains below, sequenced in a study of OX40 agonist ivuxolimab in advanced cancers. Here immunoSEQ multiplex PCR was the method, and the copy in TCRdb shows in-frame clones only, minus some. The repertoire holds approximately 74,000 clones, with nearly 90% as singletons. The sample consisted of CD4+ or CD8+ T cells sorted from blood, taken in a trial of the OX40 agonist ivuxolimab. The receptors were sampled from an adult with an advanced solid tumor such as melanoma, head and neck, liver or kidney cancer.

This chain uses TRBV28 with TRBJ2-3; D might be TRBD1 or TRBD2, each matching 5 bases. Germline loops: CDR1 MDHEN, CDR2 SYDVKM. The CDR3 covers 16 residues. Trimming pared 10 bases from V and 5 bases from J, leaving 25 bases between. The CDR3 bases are TGTGCCATTAAACTTGGGACCGCCGAGGGTTTAGATACGCAGTATTTT. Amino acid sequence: CAIKLGTAEGLDTQYF.

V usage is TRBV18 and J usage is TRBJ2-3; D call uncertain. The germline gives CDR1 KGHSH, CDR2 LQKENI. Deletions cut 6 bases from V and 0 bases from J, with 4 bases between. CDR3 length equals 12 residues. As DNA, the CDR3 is TGTGCCAGCTCCCGGAGCACAGATACGCAGTATTTT. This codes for CASSRSTDTQYF.

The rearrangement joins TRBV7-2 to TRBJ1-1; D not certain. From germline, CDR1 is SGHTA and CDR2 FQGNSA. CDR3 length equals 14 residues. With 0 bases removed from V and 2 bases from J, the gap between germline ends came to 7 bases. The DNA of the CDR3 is TGTGCCAGCAGCTTAGCGCCACAAAACACTGAAGCTTTCTTT. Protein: CASSLAPQNTEAFF.